A single sample is the source of the 15 T cell receptor beta chains below, sequenced in a study of blood T cell repertoires in COVID-19 (dated by TCRdb to about 2020). Libraries came from the immunoSEQ multiplex PCR assay. As stored in TCRdb, this immuneACCESS dataset retains in-frame rearrangements with V and J assigned. A fraction of the clones does not appear; measured against another copy, unresolved V genes explain less than half of the discrepancy, and the remainder lacks a known reason. This sample comprises approximately 85,000 clones, more than 80% of them detected only once. Approximately 13% of the sample belongs to the ten largest clones. Sequenced material: peripheral blood. The receptors were sampled from a human donor in a cohort sampled during active COVID-19.

V is TRBV30 and J is TRBJ2-7, with D tentatively TRBD1 (5 bases). Between the trimmed V and J ends, which lost 0 bases and 2 bases, there was a span of 8 bases. Germline-derived CDR1 and CDR2 are GTSNPN and SVGIG (reference sequence). The CDR3 has 13 residues. CDR3 in DNA: TGTGCCTGGAGTGTACAGGCCACCTACGAGCAGTACTTC. It specifies CAWSVQATYEQYF.

This clone has a single count. The chain has TRBV18 and TRBJ2-1, with 11 bases identical to TRBD2. The germline CDR1 and CDR2 sequences are KGHSH and LQKENI. V lost 6 bases and J lost 9; bases outside the gene matches: 19. The CDR3 extends over 18 amino acids. The CDR3 DNA is TGTGCCAGCTCTCAACCGGGACTAGCGGCTCCCCGGGGTGGTGAGCAGTTCTTC. This gives the protein CASSQPGLAAPRGGEQFF.

J is TRBJ1-3 and V is TRBV19; 10 positions agree with TRBD1. V shed 4 bases, J shed 4 bases, and the junction held 4 bases outside the gene matches. Germline V gene lookup returns CDR1 LNHDA and CDR2 SQIVND (reference sequence). CDR3 size: 15 residues. CDR3 in amino acids: CASSRQGAGGNTIYF. CDR3 DNA: TGTGCCAGTAGTAGACAGGGGGCGGGGGGAAACACCATATATTTT.

The chain is built from TRBV5-6 and TRBJ2-5; D uncertain. CDR3 size: 13 residues. Germline CDR1 is SGHDT and CDR2 is YYEEEE. Deletions cut 1 base from V and 3 bases from J, with 7 bases between. The CDR3 loop is CASSLWSEETQYF. Here the CDR3 DNA reads TGTGCCAGCAGCTTGTGGTCAGAAGAGACCCAGTACTTC.

The chain employs TRBV2 and TRBJ2-5; 7 nucleotides match TRBD1. The CDR3 has 13 amino acids. CDR1 is SNHLY, CDR2 FYNNEI, per germline. Trimming at V came to 10 bases and at J to 2 bases, leaving 7 bases not matched to a gene. CDR3 nucleotides: TGTGCCACGTCCCGGGACAGTCAAGAGACCCAGTACTTC. Protein sequence: CATSRDSQETQYF.

This chain uses TRBV5-4 with TRBJ2-1, with D tentatively TRBD1 (6 bases). The CDR3 has 16 amino acids. Trimming took 5 bases from V and 3 from J, leaving 18 bases between them. Germline CDR1 and CDR2: SGHNT and YYREEE (reference sequence). The CDR3 here is CASSSGTRKIYNEQFF. Here the CDR3 DNA reads TGTGCCAGCAGTTCCGGGACAAGGAAGATCTACAATGAGCAGTTCTTC. The complete variable domain, with remaining parts taken from reference TRBV5-4 and TRBJ2-1, reads ETGVTQSPTHLIKTRGQQVTLRCSSQSGHNTVSWYQQALGQGPQFIFQYYREEENGRGNFPPRFSGLQFPNYSSELNVNALELDDSALYLCASSSGTRKIYNEQFFGPGTRLTVL.

This chain links TRBV24-1 with TRBJ2-6; possible D gene TRBD1, 6 bases. CDR3 length: 13 amino acids. Per the germline V gene, CDR1 is KGHDR and CDR2 is SFDVKD. V lost 7 bases and J lost 8, with 11 bases in between. CDR3 protein: CATSRRGTNVLTF. In DNA, the CDR3 is TGTGCCACCAGCCGCAGGGGAACCAACGTCCTGACTTTC.

The genes are TRBV12-3 or TRBV12-4 and TRBJ1-2; 9 bases are a match to TRBD1. This CDR3 spans 13 amino acids. V was clipped by 11 bases and J by 3 bases; unmatched bases: 7. CDR3 sequence (DNA): TGTGCCGGCCAAAGGACAGGGGACTATGGCTACACCTTC. Translation gives CAGQRTGDYGYTF.

This clone was recorded once. This chain links TRBV5-8 with TRBJ1-1; D ambiguous. Trimming shortened V by 3 bases and J by 2 bases, and 14 bases separated the two germline ends. Looked up from germline, CDR1 is SGHTS and CDR2 is YDEGEE. The CDR3 has 15 residues. CDR3 nucleotides: TGTGCCAGCAGCTCCAAACAAAAATATAACACTGAAGCTTTCTTT. Translating it yields CASSSKQKYNTEAFF.

The rearrangement links TRBV11-2 to TRBJ2-7; 9 positions match TRBD1. J gave up 7 bases and V 5 bases, and 6 bases lay outside the gene matches. Looked up from germline, CDR1 is SGHAT and CDR2 is FQNNGV. This CDR3 contains 13 residues. CDR3 in DNA: TGTGCCAGCAGCCTACAGGGGGCGAGGGAGCAGTACTTC. Encoded protein: CASSLQGAREQYF.

The V and J genes are TRBV18 and TRBJ1-2, with 8 bases that match TRBD1. V lost 2 bases, J lost 7 bases, and 6 bases stayed unmatched. CDR1 KGHSH and CDR2 LQKENI come from the germline V gene. This CDR3 is built from 14 residues. For the CDR3, the DNA is TGTGCCAGCTCACCAAAGGACAGGGCGAGTGGCTACACCTTC. It specifies CASSPKDRASGYTF.

The V call is TRBV7-2, the J call TRBJ2-7; TRBD1 is a possible D gene (5 bases). Germline values: CDR1 SGHTA, CDR2 FQGNSA. V dropped 1 base and J dropped 4 bases, with 11 bases sitting between them. The CDR3 sequence is 14 residues long. The CDR3 region is CASSLGPGLYEQYF. CDR3 nucleotide sequence: TGTGCCAGCAGCTTAGGTCCAGGGTTGTACGAGCAGTACTTC.

The rearrangement uses TRBV27 and TRBJ1-5; no reliable D call. This CDR3 region has 13 residues. Trimming took off 5 bases at V and 4 bases at J, with 9 bases between the two ends. Per the germline V gene, CDR1 is MNHEY and CDR2 is SMNVEV (reference sequence). In nucleotides, the CDR3 is TGTGCCAGCAGTCCCTTCCTAAATCAGCCCCAGCATTTT. Translated, it gives CASSPFLNQPQHF.

The chain employs TRBV29-1 and TRBJ2-4; a possible D gene is TRBD1 (6 bases). Trimming stripped 6 bases from V and 5 bases from J, with 11 bases between. Per the germline V gene, CDR1 is SQVTM and CDR2 is ANQGSEA. The CDR3 extends over 12 amino acids. CDR3 amino acids: CSVMTGENIQYF. CDR3 bases: TGCAGCGTGATGACAGGCGAAAACATTCAGTACTTC.

The rearrangement uses TRBV7-3 and TRBJ2-7, with 7 bases that match TRBD1. With V trimmed by 5 bases and J by 2 bases, 15 bases remained unmatched. The CDR3 runs 17 residues. Germline V gives CDR1 SGHTA, CDR2 FQGTGA. DNA for the CDR3: TGTGCCAGCAGCCTACCGTTACCGGGACAGCCGACCTACGAGCAGTACTTC. Translated: CASSLPLPGQPTYEQYF.